A selection of T cell receptor beta chains follows, all from one sample in a study of blood T cell repertoires in COVID-19. TCRdb's copy holds only in-frame clones and misses some; the assay was immunoSEQ multiplex PCR. The sample contains around 300,000 clones, 75% to 95% of which appear only once. Sequencing was done on a sample of PBMCs or T cells enriched from blood (not recorded which). These receptors were taken from a woman between 25 and 40 years old who had recovered from COVID-19. Both conserved end residues are part of each CDR3. A D gene is named only where the DNA matches it firmly. Clone sizes are given selectively: once, few, many, or a class where the clone is expanded.

D gene: .
J gene: TRBJ2-2
clone size: .
V gene: TRBV15
CDR3 protein: CATSRAQNTGELFF
CDR3 DNA: TGTGCCACCAGCAGAGCACAGAACACCGGGGAGCTGTTTTTT

D gene: .
J gene: TRBJ2-1
clone size: .
V gene: TRBV4-3
CDR3 protein: CASSQESLAASSYNEQFF
CDR3 DNA: TGCGCCAGCAGCCAAGAGTCCCTGGCAGCGAGCTCCTACAATGAGCAGTTCTTC

D gene: .
J gene: TRBJ1-4
clone size: .
V gene: TRBV3-1/TRBV3-2
CDR3 protein: CASSQFQGGEKLFF
CDR3 DNA: TGTGCCAGCAGCCAATTCCAGGGAGGTGAAAAACTGTTTTTT

D gene: TRBD1
J gene: TRBJ1-2
clone size: .
V gene: TRBV9
CDR3 protein: CASSLQGNYGYTF
CDR3 DNA: TGTGCCAGCAGCCTACAGGGGAACTATGGCTACACCTTC

D gene: TRBD1
J gene: TRBJ2-5
clone size: .
V gene: TRBV5-1
CDR3 protein: CASSYGQGGETQYF
CDR3 DNA: TGCGCCAGCAGCTACGGACAGGGTGGGGAGACCCAGTACTTC

D gene: .
J gene: TRBJ1-1
clone size: .
V gene: TRBV6-1
CDR3 protein: CASSENFNEAFF
CDR3 DNA: TGTGCCAGCAGTGAAAATTTCAATGAAGCTTTCTTT

D gene: TRBD2
J gene: TRBJ2-2
clone size: few
V gene: TRBV7-8
CDR3 protein: CASSLVGTSGRMFTGELFF
CDR3 DNA: TGTGCCAGCAGCTTAGTAGGGACTAGCGGGAGGATGTTCACCGGGGAGCTGTTTTTT

D gene: TRBD1
J gene: TRBJ2-1
clone size: .
V gene: TRBV6-2/TRBV6-3
CDR3 protein: CASSYVGGAVYNEQFF
CDR3 DNA: TGTGCCAGCAGTTACGTAGGGGGCGCGGTATACAATGAGCAGTTCTTC

D gene: TRBD1
J gene: TRBJ2-3
clone size: .
V gene: TRBV5-4
CDR3 protein: CASSWALTGVHTDTQYF
CDR3 DNA: TGTGCCAGCAGCTGGGCGCTCACAGGGGTCCACACAGATACGCAGTATTTT

D gene: .
J gene: TRBJ2-1
clone size: .
V gene: TRBV7-2
CDR3 protein: CASSTEGVGEQFF
CDR3 DNA: TGTGCCAGCAGCACCGAGGGGGTGGGTGAGCAGTTCTTC

D gene: TRBD1
J gene: TRBJ2-2
clone size: .
V gene: TRBV10-3
CDR3 protein: CAIRNRGQDGELFF
CDR3 DNA: TGTGCCATCAGGAACAGGGGGCAAGACGGGGAGCTGTTTTTT

D gene: .
J gene: TRBJ1-5
clone size: .
V gene: TRBV6-2/TRBV6-3
CDR3 protein: CASSTRGAGVINQPQHF
CDR3 DNA: TGTGCCAGCAGTACCCGGGGGGCAGGGGTGATCAATCAGCCCCAGCATTTT

D gene: TRBD1
J gene: TRBJ2-5
clone size: .
V gene: TRBV2
CDR3 protein: CASRGTGQETQYF
CDR3 DNA: TGTGCCAGCAGAGGGACAGGCCAAGAGACCCAGTACTTC

D gene: .
J gene: TRBJ2-5
clone size: .
V gene: TRBV3-1/TRBV3-2
CDR3 protein: CASRRSETQYF
CDR3 DNA: TGTGCCAGCAGGAGATCCGAGACCCAGTACTTC

D gene: TRBD1
J gene: TRBJ1-6
clone size: .
V gene: TRBV27
CDR3 protein: CASSLEGAHNSPLHF
CDR3 DNA: TGTGCCAGCAGTTTGGAGGGGGCCCATAATTCACCCCTCCACTTT

D gene: .
J gene: TRBJ1-1
clone size: .
V gene: TRBV27
CDR3 protein: CATKIPGTTEAFF
CDR3 DNA: TGTGCCACTAAAATCCCAGGGACAACTGAAGCTTTCTTT

D gene: TRBD1
J gene: TRBJ2-7
clone size: .
V gene: TRBV18
CDR3 protein: CASSPPGTGTYEQYF
CDR3 DNA: TGTGCCAGCTCACCACCCGGGACAGGGACCTACGAGCAGTACTTC

D gene: .
J gene: TRBJ1-1
clone size: .
V gene: TRBV28
CDR3 protein: CASSPPQSLNTEAFF
CDR3 DNA: TGTGCCAGCAGTCCCCCCCAATCACTCAACACTGAAGCTTTCTTT

D gene: .
J gene: TRBJ2-7
clone size: once
V gene: TRBV2
CDR3 protein: CASMQGSPYEQYF
CDR3 DNA: TGTGCCAGCATGCAGGGGTCCCCCTACGAGCAGTACTTC

D gene: TRBD2
J gene: TRBJ2-7
clone size: .
V gene: TRBV5-4
CDR3 protein: CASSPGGGPYEQYF
CDR3 DNA: TGTGCCAGCAGCCCTGGGGGGGGACCCTACGAGCAGTACTTC

D gene: TRBD2
J gene: TRBJ2-1
clone size: .
V gene: TRBV6-5
CDR3 protein: CASSLLAGYNEQFF
CDR3 DNA: TGTGCCAGCAGTCTCCTAGCGGGATACAATGAGCAGTTCTTC

D gene: TRBD1
J gene: TRBJ2-2
clone size: .
V gene: TRBV27
CDR3 protein: CASSFLGTGILNTGELFF
CDR3 DNA: TGTGCCAGCAGTTTTCTCGGGACAGGGATTCTGAACACCGGGGAGCTGTTTTTT

D gene: TRBD1
J gene: TRBJ1-2
clone size: .
V gene: TRBV6-5
CDR3 protein: CASSFDRVYGYTF
CDR3 DNA: TGTGCCAGCAGTTTCGACAGGGTCTATGGCTACACCTTC

D gene: TRBD2
J gene: TRBJ2-1
clone size: .
V gene: TRBV19
CDR3 protein: CASSWGLADNEQFF
CDR3 DNA: TGTGCCAGTAGTTGGGGCCTAGCGGACAATGAGCAGTTCTTC